The text below deals with one T cell receptor (beta chain). V lost 5 bases to trimming and J lost 0 bases, with 17 bases between them. Germline-derived CDR1 and CDR2 are KGHSH and LQKENI. CDR3 length equals 17 residues. The repertoire was sequenced with immunoSEQ multiplex PCR; TCRdb's copy has only in-frame clones and lacks some. This table holds about 1.4 million clones, 95% to 97% found once. The sample belongs to a study of shared clonotypes between healthy human individuals. Sequencing was carried out using naive CD4+ T cells sorted from blood. Subset of the sample: CD45RA+ positively selected. The TCR sequence derives from a man aged 25-40 years in good health. The V gene is TRBV18, the J gene TRBJ1-5; tentative D call: TRBD1 (6 bases). The CDR3 protein is CASSSRKQDSSNQPQHF. CDR3 DNA sequence: TGTGCCAGCTCATCCCGGAAACAGGACAGTAGCAATCAGCCCCAGCATTTT.